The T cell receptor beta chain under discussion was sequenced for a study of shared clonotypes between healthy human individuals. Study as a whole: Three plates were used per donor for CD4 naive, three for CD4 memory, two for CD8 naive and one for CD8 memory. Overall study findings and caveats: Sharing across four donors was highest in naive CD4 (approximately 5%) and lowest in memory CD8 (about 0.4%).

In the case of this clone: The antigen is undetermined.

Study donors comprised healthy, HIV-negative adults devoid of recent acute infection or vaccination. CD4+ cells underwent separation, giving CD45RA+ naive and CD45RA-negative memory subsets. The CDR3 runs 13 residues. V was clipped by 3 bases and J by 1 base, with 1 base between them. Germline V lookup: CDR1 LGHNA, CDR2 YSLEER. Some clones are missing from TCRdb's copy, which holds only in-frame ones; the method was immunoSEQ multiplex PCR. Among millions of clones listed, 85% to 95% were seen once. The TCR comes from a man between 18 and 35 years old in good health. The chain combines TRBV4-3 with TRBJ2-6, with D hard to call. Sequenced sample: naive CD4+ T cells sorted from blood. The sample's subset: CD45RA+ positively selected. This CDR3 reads CASSQSGANVLTF. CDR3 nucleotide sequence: TGCGCCAGCAGCCAGTCTGGGGCCAACGTCCTGACTTTC.